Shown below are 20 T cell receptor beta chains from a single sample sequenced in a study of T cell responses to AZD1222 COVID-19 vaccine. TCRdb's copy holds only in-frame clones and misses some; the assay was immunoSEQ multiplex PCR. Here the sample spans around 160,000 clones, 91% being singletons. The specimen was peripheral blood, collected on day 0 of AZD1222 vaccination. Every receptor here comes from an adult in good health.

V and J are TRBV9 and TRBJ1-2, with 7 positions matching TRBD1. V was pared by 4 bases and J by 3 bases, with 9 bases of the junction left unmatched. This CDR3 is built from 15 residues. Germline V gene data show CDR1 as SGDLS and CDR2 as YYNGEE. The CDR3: CASSPSQGDHYGYTF. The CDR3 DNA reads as TGTGCCAGCAGCCCCAGTCAGGGGGATCACTATGGCTACACCTTC.

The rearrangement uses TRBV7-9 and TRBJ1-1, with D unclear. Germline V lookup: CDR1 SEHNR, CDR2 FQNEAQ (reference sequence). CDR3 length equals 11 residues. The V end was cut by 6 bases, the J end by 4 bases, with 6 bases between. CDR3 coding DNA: TGTGCCAGCAGGCGGGGCACTGAAGCTTTCTTT. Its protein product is CASRRGTEAFF.

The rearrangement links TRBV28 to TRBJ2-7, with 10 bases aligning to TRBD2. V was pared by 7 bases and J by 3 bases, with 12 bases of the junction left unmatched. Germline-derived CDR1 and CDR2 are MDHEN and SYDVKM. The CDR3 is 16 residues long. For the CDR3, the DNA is TGTGCCAGCACCAGCCCCGGACTAGCGGTCTTCTACGAGCAGTACTTC. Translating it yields CASTSPGLAVFYEQYF.

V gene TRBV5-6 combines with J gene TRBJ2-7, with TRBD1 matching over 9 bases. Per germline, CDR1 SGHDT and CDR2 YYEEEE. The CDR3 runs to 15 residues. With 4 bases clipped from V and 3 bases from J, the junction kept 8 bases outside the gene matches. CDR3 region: CASSVRQGVGYEQYF. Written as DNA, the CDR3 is TGTGCCAGCAGCGTCCGACAGGGGGTGGGCTACGAGCAGTACTTC.

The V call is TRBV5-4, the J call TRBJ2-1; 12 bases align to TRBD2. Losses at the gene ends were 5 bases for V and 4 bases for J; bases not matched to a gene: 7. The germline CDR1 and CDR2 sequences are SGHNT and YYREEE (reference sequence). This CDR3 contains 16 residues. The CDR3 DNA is TGTGCCAGCAGGCCCCCCCTAGCGGGAGGGTACAATGAGCAGTTCTTC. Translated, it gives CASRPPLAGGYNEQFF.

CDR3 sequence reads: CASRDGGYGYTF. The CDR3 nucleotides read TGTGCCAGCAGGGATGGGGGGTACGGCTACACCTTC. This chain joins TRBV28 and TRBJ1-2; a weak D match, TRBD1 (5 bases). This CDR3 comprises 12 residues. With 6 bases removed from V and 8 bases from J, the gap between germline ends came to 13 bases. CDR1 is MDHEN, CDR2 SYDVKM, per germline.

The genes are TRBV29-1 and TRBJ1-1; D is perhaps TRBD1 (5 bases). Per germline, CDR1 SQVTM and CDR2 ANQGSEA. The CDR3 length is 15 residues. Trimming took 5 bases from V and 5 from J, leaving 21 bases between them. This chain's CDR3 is CSVQRRGALLTEAFF. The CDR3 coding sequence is TGCAGCGTTCAAAGGAGGGGTGCACTCTTAACTGAAGCTTTCTTT.

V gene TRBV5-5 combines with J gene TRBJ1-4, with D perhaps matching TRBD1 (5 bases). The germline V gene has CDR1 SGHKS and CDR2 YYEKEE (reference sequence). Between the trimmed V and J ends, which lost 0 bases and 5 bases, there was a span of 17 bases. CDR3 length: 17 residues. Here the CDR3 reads CASSLGRGTRLNEKLFF. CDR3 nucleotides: TGTGCCAGCAGCTTGGGGAGGGGAACCAGATTAAATGAAAAACTGTTTTTT.

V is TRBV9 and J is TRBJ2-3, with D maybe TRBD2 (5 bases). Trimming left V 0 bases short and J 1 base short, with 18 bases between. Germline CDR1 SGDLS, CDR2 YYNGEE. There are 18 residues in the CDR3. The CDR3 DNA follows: TGTGCCAGCAGCGTAGTCCCAGGTACTCGGACTGGCACAGATACGCAGTATTTT. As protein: CASSVVPGTRTGTDTQYF.

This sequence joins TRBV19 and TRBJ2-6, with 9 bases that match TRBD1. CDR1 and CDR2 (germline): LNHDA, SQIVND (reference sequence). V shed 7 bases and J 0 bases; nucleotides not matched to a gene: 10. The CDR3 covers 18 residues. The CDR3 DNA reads TGTGCCAGTACATCAACCGGGACAGGGATCTCTGGGGCCAACGTCCTGACTTTC. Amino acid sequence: CASTSTGTGISGANVLTF.

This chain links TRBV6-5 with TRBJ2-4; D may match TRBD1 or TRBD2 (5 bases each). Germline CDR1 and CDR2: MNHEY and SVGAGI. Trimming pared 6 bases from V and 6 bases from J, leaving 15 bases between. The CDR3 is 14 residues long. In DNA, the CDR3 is TGTGCCAGCAGGAATTCCGGGGCCTCAAACATTCAGTACTTC. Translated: CASRNSGASNIQYF.

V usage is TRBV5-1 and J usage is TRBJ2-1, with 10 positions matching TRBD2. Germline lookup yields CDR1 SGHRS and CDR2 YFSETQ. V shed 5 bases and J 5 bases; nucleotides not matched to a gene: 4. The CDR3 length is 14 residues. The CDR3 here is CASSGLAVNNEQFF. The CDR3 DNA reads TGCGCCAGCAGTGGACTAGCGGTTAACAATGAGCAGTTCTTC. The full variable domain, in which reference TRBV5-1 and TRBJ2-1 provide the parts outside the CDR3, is KAGVTQTPRYLIKTRGQQVTLSCSPISGHRSVSWYQQTPGQGLQFLFEYFSETQRNKGNFPGRFSGRQFSNSRSEMNVSTLELGDSALYLCASSGLAVNNEQFFGPGTRLTVL.

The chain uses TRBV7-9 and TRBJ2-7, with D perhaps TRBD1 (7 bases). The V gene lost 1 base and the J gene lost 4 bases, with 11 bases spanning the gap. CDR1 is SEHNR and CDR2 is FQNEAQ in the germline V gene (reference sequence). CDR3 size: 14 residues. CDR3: CASSLDRGLYEQYF. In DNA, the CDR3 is TGTGCCAGCAGCTTAGACAGGGGACTGTACGAGCAGTACTTC.

CDR3: CSVGTGVAFF. In nucleotides, the CDR3 is TGCAGCGTGGGGACAGGGGTAGCTTTCTTT. The V call is TRBV29-1, the J call TRBJ1-1; 10 bases agree with TRBD1. The germline gives CDR1 SQVTM, CDR2 ANQGSEA. The CDR3 sequence is 10 residues long. Unmatched junction bases numbered 2, after V lost 6 bases and J lost 10 bases.

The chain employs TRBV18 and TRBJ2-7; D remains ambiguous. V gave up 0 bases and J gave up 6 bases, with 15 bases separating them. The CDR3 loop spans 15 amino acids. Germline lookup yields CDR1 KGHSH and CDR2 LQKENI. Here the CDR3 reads CASSPPLSPTLEQYF. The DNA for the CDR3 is TGTGCCAGCTCACCACCTCTGTCTCCCACCCTCGAGCAGTACTTC. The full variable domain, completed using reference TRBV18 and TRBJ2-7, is NAGVMQNPRHLVRRRGQEARLRCSPMKGHSHVYWYRQLPEEGLKFMVYLQKENIIDESGMPKERFSAEFPKEGPSILRIQQVVRGDSAAYFCASSPPLSPTLEQYFGPGTRLTVT.

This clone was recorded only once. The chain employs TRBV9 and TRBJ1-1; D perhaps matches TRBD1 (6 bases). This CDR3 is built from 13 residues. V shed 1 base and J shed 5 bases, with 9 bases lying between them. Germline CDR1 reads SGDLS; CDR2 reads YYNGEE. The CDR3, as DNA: TGTGCCAGCAGCGTATCCAGGGGTACTGAAGCTTTCTTT. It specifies CASSVSRGTEAFF.

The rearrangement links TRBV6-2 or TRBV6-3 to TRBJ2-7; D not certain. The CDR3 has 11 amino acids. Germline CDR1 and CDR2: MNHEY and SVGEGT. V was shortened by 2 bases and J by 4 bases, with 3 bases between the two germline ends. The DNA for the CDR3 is TGTGCCAGCAGTTACAATTACGAGCAGTACTTC. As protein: CASSYNYEQYF.

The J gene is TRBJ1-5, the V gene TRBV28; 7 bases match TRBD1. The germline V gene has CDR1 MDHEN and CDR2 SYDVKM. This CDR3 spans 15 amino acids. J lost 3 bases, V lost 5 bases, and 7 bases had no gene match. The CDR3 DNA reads TGTGCCAGCAGTCCAGGGGGTCTAAACAATCAGCCCCAGCATTTT. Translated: CASSPGGLNNQPQHF.

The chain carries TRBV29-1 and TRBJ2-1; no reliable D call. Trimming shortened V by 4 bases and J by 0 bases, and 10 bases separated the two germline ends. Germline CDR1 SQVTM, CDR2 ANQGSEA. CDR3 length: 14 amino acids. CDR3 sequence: CSVVYGVSYNEQFF. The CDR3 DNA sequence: TGCAGCGTTGTTTATGGAGTCTCCTACAATGAGCAGTTCTTC.

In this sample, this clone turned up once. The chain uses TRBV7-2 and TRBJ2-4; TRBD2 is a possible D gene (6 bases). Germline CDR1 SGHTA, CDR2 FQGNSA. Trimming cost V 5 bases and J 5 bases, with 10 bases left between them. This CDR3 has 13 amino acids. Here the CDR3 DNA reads TGTGCCAGCAGCGCGGGGCGGGAAAACATTCAGTACTTC. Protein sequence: CASSAGRENIQYF.